This entry is about one T cell receptor beta chain. The table came from immunoSEQ multiplex PCR; TCRdb's copy has only in-frame clones and leaves some out. The table includes approximately 28,000 clones, over 80% detected once. Documented treatment: randomized to nivolumab then ipilimumab (arm A) or the reverse (arm B). This record belongs to a study of sequential checkpoint blockade in melanoma. Germline CDR1 reads MGHDK; CDR2 reads SYGVNS. The CDR3 consists of 14 residues. Trimming took off 3 bases at V and 1 base at J, with 9 bases between the two ends. Sequenced here: CD8+ T cells sorted from blood (inferred from file names), sampled from a patient given nivolumab and ipilimumab in sequence. The receptor was derived from a human donor with melanoma. The chain employs TRBV25-1 and TRBJ2-5, with a weak D call TRBD1 (6 bases). CDR3 residues: CASSDGGSQETQYF. CDR3 nucleotides: TGTGCCAGCAGTGATGGGGGCAGCCAAGAGACCCAGTACTTC.